The entry below gives a single T cell receptor (beta chain) sequence along with its context. With V trimmed by 6 bases and J by 5 bases, 25 bases remained unmatched. CDR3 length: 20 residues. This sample was taken from a study of T cells after yellow fever vaccination. Study overall: Each low-cell-number fraction was prepared by means of SMART-Seq v4 Ultra Low Input.

TCR cDNA was made by 5'RACE template switching, adding a universal primer site and UMIs. TCRdb reprocessed the 5' RACE reads with MiXCR, giving one entry per CDR3 protein. This table has under 550,000 distinct CDR3 sequences, 21% appearing once. J is TRBJ2-1 and V is TRBV12-3 or TRBV12-4; 7 bases align to TRBD1. This receptor was identified in a young man who received the YFV17D yellow fever vaccine. The source material was PBMCs, sampled less than 25 days after the first yellow fever vaccination. The CDR3 sequence: CASSDRETGLILKAHNEQFF. Written as DNA, the CDR3 is TGTGCCAGCAGCGACCGCGAGACAGGGCTCATCCTCAAAGCCCACAATGAGCAGTTCTTC.